Listed below are T cell receptor beta chains from one sample, sequenced in a study of blood T cell repertoires in COVID-19. Only in-frame clones appear in the TCRdb table, and some are missing; sequencing was by immunoSEQ multiplex PCR. The data hold some 250,000 clones, with roughly nine tenths observed a single time. The sequenced sample was PBMCs or T cells enriched from blood (not recorded which). The receptors originated from a woman younger than 45 with acute COVID-19. CDR3s include the opening cysteine and the closing phenylalanine or tryptophan. A D gene is named only where the DNA matches it firmly. Where a row states a size, it is once, few, many or the class of an expanded clone; other rows omit it.

>few|-|TRBV24-1|TRBJ1-1
CATQLGQNTEAFF
TGTGCCACCCAGCTGGGACAGAACACTGAAGCTTTCTTT
>-|-|TRBV7-9|TRBJ2-2
CASSSLLGELFF
TGTGCCAGCAGCTCACTTCTCGGGGAGCTGTTTTTT
>-|TRBD1|TRBV27|TRBJ1-4
CASSTGQGRGPTNEKLFF
TGTGCCAGCAGTACGGGACAGGGAAGGGGTCCAACTAATGAAAAACTGTTTTTT
>-|TRBD1|TRBV4-1|TRBJ1-2
CASSLVPGTGNYGYTF
TGCGCCAGCAGCCTAGTCCCGGGGACAGGTAACTATGGCTACACCTTC
>-|-|TRBV14|TRBJ1-2
CASSQDRGPGYTF
TGTGCCAGCAGCCAAGACAGAGGGCCTGGCTACACCTTC
>-|TRBD1|TRBV4-3|TRBJ2-6
CASSQELGQAAGANVLTF
TGCGCCAGCAGCCAAGAATTGGGACAGGCTGCTGGGGCCAACGTCCTGACTTTC
>-|TRBD2|TRBV19|TRBJ2-3
CASSFTSGGAADTQYF
TGTGCCAGTAGTTTCACTAGCGGGGGGGCCGCAGATACGCAGTATTTT
>-|TRBD2|TRBV6-5|TRBJ2-3
CASSYSLAGADTQYF
TGTGCCAGCAGTTACTCGCTAGCGGGAGCAGATACGCAGTATTTT
>-|-|TRBV4-1|TRBJ2-3
CASSHSGGPDTQYF
TGCGCCAGCAGCCACTCCGGAGGCCCAGATACGCAGTATTTT
>few|TRBD1|TRBV7-3|TRBJ2-7
CASSLIPGQGSEQYF
TGTGCCAGCAGCTTAATTCCGGGACAGGGGAGTGAGCAGTACTTC
>once|TRBD2|TRBV4-1|TRBJ2-5
CASSQAERGAQETQYF
TGCGCCAGCAGCCAAGCCGAGCGGGGGGCCCAAGAGACCCAGTACTTC
>-|-|TRBV6-1|TRBJ1-1
CASSEKGSGRDFF
TGTGCCAGCAGTGAAAAGGGTTCGGGGAGGGATTTCTTT
>-|TRBD2|TRBV11-2|TRBJ2-5
CASSPLREGKTQYF
TGTGCCAGCAGCCCCCTCCGGGAGGGTAAGACCCAGTACTTC
>once|TRBD1|TRBV7-2|TRBJ2-7
CASSIAGTGEQYF
TGTGCCAGCAGCATAGCCGGGACAGGTGAGCAGTACTTC
>-|-|TRBV7-2|TRBJ2-3
CASSLRLRASGTDTQYF
TGTGCCAGCAGCTTAAGGCTTCGAGCGAGTGGCACAGATACGCAGTATTTT
>few|-|TRBV12-3/TRBV12-4|TRBJ1-2
CASSFGVGYTF
TGTGCCAGCAGTTTCGGGGTAGGATACACCTTC
>-|-|TRBV27|TRBJ1-3
CASSLSAGVGNTIYF
TGTGCCAGCAGTTTATCGGCAGGGGTAGGAAACACCATATATTTT
>once|-|TRBV6-6|TRBJ1-1
CASHWAGNTEAFF
TGTGCCAGCCATTGGGCCGGGAATACTGAAGCTTTCTTT
>once|TRBD1|TRBV9|TRBJ1-2
CASSSKQGAYGYTF
TGTGCCAGCAGTTCGAAACAGGGGGCGTATGGCTACACCTTC
>-|-|TRBV12-3/TRBV12-4|TRBJ1-2
CASSLYRDYGYTF
TGTGCCAGCAGTTTGTACAGGGACTATGGCTACACCTTC
>-|TRBD2|TRBV7-8|TRBJ2-5
CASTYLVSGGGETQYF
TGTGCCAGCACCTACTTGGTTAGCGGGGGTGGTGAGACCCAGTACTTC
>once|TRBD1|TRBV2|TRBJ2-3
CASRQGAVTDTQYF
TGTGCCAGCAGGCAGGGGGCAGTCACAGATACGCAGTATTTT
>-|TRBD2|TRBV27|TRBJ2-1
CASSISSGEYNEQFF
TGTGCCAGCAGTATATCTAGCGGGGAGTACAATGAGCAGTTCTTC
>-|-|TRBV5-4|TRBJ2-7
CASSSGAGGSGEQYF
TGTGCCAGCAGCTCAGGGGCAGGTGGGTCTGGCGAGCAGTACTTC
>once|TRBD1|TRBV5-1|TRBJ1-2
CASSPEGAGYTF
TGCGCCAGCAGCCCCGAGGGGGCCGGCTACACCTTC
>-|-|TRBV18|TRBJ2-1
CASSPAQGPGEQFF
TGTGCCAGCTCACCAGCTCAGGGGCCGGGTGAGCAGTTCTTC
>once|-|TRBV24-1|TRBJ2-1
CATGGTVPDNEQFF
TGTGCCACCGGGGGGACAGTTCCGGACAATGAGCAGTTCTTC
>-|-|TRBV5-4|TRBJ2-3
CASSLQGTTDTQYF
TGTGCCAGCAGCTTGCAGGGGACCACAGATACGCAGTATTTT
>-|TRBD2|TRBV28|TRBJ2-7
CASSSGGLPYEQYF
TGTGCCAGCAGTTCGGGGGGTCTTCCCTACGAGCAGTACTTC